This T cell receptor (beta chain) appears in the sequencing data of a study of shared clonotypes between healthy human individuals. Only CD45RO-negative cells positively selected for CCR7 counted as naive CD8 cells, so terminally differentiated effector memory CD45RA+ cells were excluded. Trimming took 6 bases from V and 1 from J, leaving 14 bases between them. Germline CDR1 MNHEY, CDR2 SMNVEV (reference sequence). This CDR3 is built from 15 residues. Assay: immunoSEQ multiplex PCR; the TCRdb copy retains only in-frame clones and omits some. The sample lists over 2 million clones; about 95% were seen once.

The sequence was collected from a man between 18 and 29 years old in good health. Sequences were obtained from naive CD8+ T cells sorted from blood. The V call is TRBV27, the J call TRBJ2-3, with D tentatively TRBD1 (6 bases). The CDR3 spells CASSPWDTRTDTQYF. The DNA for the CDR3 is TGTGCCAGCAGCCCATGGGACACACGCACAGATACGCAGTATTTT.